Presented here are 21 T cell receptor beta chains from one specimen sequenced in a study of graft-versus-host responses after intestinal transplantation. This table comes from immunoSEQ multiplex PCR, and its TCRdb copy is limited to in-frame clones, with some not included. In the table there are about 29,000 clones, around 94% of which are singletons. The sequenced sample was PBMCs, obtained roughly 62 days after intestinal transplant. These receptors were collected from a human patient who received an intestinal transplant, so some T cells may come from the graft donor.

This chain joins TRBV4-1 and TRBJ1-1; D gene uncertain. With 1 base removed from V and 0 bases from J, the gap between germline ends came to 15 bases. Germline V gene data show CDR1 as MGHRA and CDR2 as YSYEKL. The CDR3 length is 17 residues. The CDR3 nucleotides are TGCGCCAGCAGCCAAGCAACGTTGCGGGGTCTGAACACTGAAGCTTTCTTT. This sequence encodes CASSQATLRGLNTEAFF.

The rearrangement uses TRBV5-4 and TRBJ1-2, with D possibly being TRBD1 (6 bases). Trimming removed 4 bases at V and 5 bases at J, with 15 bases between. This CDR3 has 14 residues. Per the germline V gene, CDR1 is SGHNT and CDR2 is YYREEE (reference sequence). The CDR3 sequence: CASSLGWTDYGYTF. As DNA, the CDR3 is TGTGCCAGCAGCCTTGGTTGGACAGATTATGGCTACACCTTC.

The CDR3 spells CASSRAGGSTEAFF. The CDR3 DNA reads as TGCGCCAGCAGCCGAGCAGGGGGCTCCACTGAAGCTTTCTTT. The chain couples TRBV4-3 to TRBJ1-1; TRBD1 aligns across 8 bases. The J segment lost 4 bases and the V segment lost 4 bases, leaving 5 bases of the junction unmatched. This CDR3 spans 14 amino acids. Germline CDR1 reads LGHNA; CDR2 reads YSLEER.

V is TRBV30 and J is TRBJ2-2; weak D call: TRBD2 (6 bases). Per germline, CDR1 GTSNPN and CDR2 SVGIG (reference sequence). There are 17 residues in the CDR3. Trimming left V 0 bases short and J 7 bases short, with 21 bases between. The CDR3 region has the DNA TGTGCCTGGAGTGTAGGTAGCGGACTTCAAGGTGGCGGGGAGCTGTTTTTT. This gives the protein CAWSVGSGLQGGGELFF.

The V gene is TRBV6-1, the J gene TRBJ2-1, with D possibly being TRBD2 (5 bases). Trimming took 1 base from V and 7 from J, leaving 11 bases between them. The V gene's germline CDR1 is MNHNS and CDR2 SASEGT. This CDR3 has 14 amino acids. Here the CDR3 DNA reads TGTGCCAGCAGTGAAGGGCCCTGGAGGAATGAGCAGTTCTTC. It specifies CASSEGPWRNEQFF.

This chain links TRBV6-5 with TRBJ2-7; D not certain. The CDR3 covers 12 residues. Trimming removed 7 bases at V and 4 bases at J, with 11 bases between. Germline CDR1 MNHEY, CDR2 SVGAGI. CDR3 DNA sequence: TGTGCCAGCACCTTGGACGGGTACGAGCAGTACTTC. Protein product: CASTLDGYEQYF.

The rearrangement joins TRBV6-4 to TRBJ1-1; 8 bases fit TRBD1. This CDR3 comprises 16 residues. The V segment lost 6 bases and the J segment 4 bases; nucleotides outside the gene matches: 13. Germline CDR1 MRHNA, CDR2 SNTAGT. Here the CDR3 DNA reads TGTGCCAGCAGAGGACAGGGAGAGGAGGTCGGCACTGAAGCTTTCTTT. It specifies CASRGQGEEVGTEAFF.

This clone was detected once. The chain joins TRBV12-5 to TRBJ2-3, with D maybe TRBD1 (6 bases). The V end was cut by 4 bases, the J end by 3 bases, with 20 bases between. Germline CDR1 and CDR2: LGHNT and FRNRAP. The CDR3 is 17 residues long. The CDR3 is CASGSPHREQHTDTQYF. The CDR3 DNA reads TGTGCTAGTGGTTCGCCCCACAGGGAACAGCATACAGATACGCAGTATTTT.

This clone showed up just once. V usage is TRBV5-6 and J usage is TRBJ1-1; D gene unclear. Germline V gene lookup returns CDR1 SGHDT and CDR2 YYEEEE. Trimming left V 3 bases short and J 1 base short, with 10 bases between. The CDR3 covers 14 residues. CDR3 sequence: CASSWAGRNTEAFF. The CDR3 bases are TGTGCCAGCAGCTGGGCAGGCCGGAACACTGAAGCTTTCTTT.

CDR3: CASSLSGTGPSYEQYF. CDR3 in DNA: TGTGCCAGCAGCTTGTCCGGGACAGGGCCATCCTACGAGCAGTACTTC. This chain uses TRBV5-6 with TRBJ2-7; 9 nucleotides align to TRBD1. This CDR3 is 16 amino acids long. Germline V gene sequence: CDR1 SGHDT, CDR2 YYEEEE. V shed 1 base, J shed 1 base, and the junction held 6 bases outside the gene matches.

The V call is TRBV4-1, the J call TRBJ1-6; perhaps TRBD1 as D (5 bases). V lost 3 bases and J lost 4, with 13 bases in between. Per germline, CDR1 MGHRA and CDR2 YSYEKL. The CDR3 contains 16 residues. In DNA form, the CDR3 reads TGCGCCAGCAGCCAGTTTGGGGGGAGATATAATTCACCCCTCCACTTT. Protein product: CASSQFGGRYNSPLHF.

As to this clone: Distinct nucleotide sequences in the sample also encode this CDR3. The chain recombines TRBV4-1 with TRBJ1-2, with D unresolved. This CDR3 has 12 amino acids. CDR1 and CDR2 (germline): MGHRA, YSYEKL. Trimming removed 3 bases at V and 5 bases at J, with 7 bases between. CDR3 in DNA: TGCGCCAGCAGCCATTGGAGGTATGGCTACACCTTC. Its protein is CASSHWRYGYTF.

The chain uses TRBV6-4 and TRBJ2-1; perhaps TRBD2 as D (5 bases). Between the trimmed V and J ends, which lost 4 bases and 7 bases, there was a span of 20 bases. The CDR3 runs 16 residues. Germline-derived CDR1 and CDR2 are MRHNA and SNTAGT. The CDR3 nucleotides read TGTGCCAGCAGTGCAGACTACAACCCTTCTCTAAATGAGCAGTTCTTC. The encoded protein is CASSADYNPSLNEQFF.

This sequence joins TRBV21-1 and TRBJ1-1. TRBV21-1 is flagged as a pseudogene. The CDR3 consists of 17 residues. The CDR3 protein is CASRRRLGYTIRTEAFF. As DNA, the CDR3 is TGTGCCAGCAGACGCAGACTAGGCTACACAATTCGCACTGAAGCTTTCTTT.

The J gene is TRBJ2-7, the V gene TRBV5-4; weak D call: TRBD2 (5 bases). V was pared by 6 bases and J by 4 bases, with 17 bases between. The germline V gene has CDR1 SGHNT and CDR2 YYREEE (reference sequence). CDR3 length equals 14 residues. The CDR3 coding sequence is TGTGCCAGCACTCGTGAGGGTGTAGGATACGAGCAGTACTTC. It is translated as CASTREGVGYEQYF.

This chain uses TRBV19 with TRBJ2-7; D is perhaps TRBD1 or TRBD2 (5 bases each). Germline V gives CDR1 LNHDA, CDR2 SQIVND (reference sequence). The CDR3 spans 15 residues. V dropped 3 bases and J dropped 3 bases, with 15 bases sitting between them. In DNA, the CDR3 is TGTGCCAGTAGTATGGGTCTGTTTGGGGGCTACGAGCAGTACTTC. It yields the protein CASSMGLFGGYEQYF. Together with reference TRBV19 and TRBJ2-7, the CDR3 gives the full variable domain: DGGITQSPKYLFRKEGQNVTLSCEQNLNHDAMYWYRQDPGQGLRLIYYSQIVNDFQKGDIAEGYSVSREKKESFPLTVTSAQKNPTAFYLCASSMGLFGGYEQYFGPGTRLTVT.

The gene calls are TRBV27 and TRBJ2-2; D is perhaps TRBD1 (6 bases). This CDR3 comprises 13 residues. V was shortened by 3 bases and J by 7 bases, with 9 bases between the two germline ends. Germline V gives CDR1 MNHEY, CDR2 SMNVEV (reference sequence). CDR3 sequence reads: CASSLGAGGELFF. Here the CDR3 DNA reads TGTGCCAGCAGTTTGGGGGCCGGCGGGGAGCTGTTTTTT.

This chain uses TRBV4-1 with TRBJ2-5, with TRBD2 identical over 7 bases. Germline V lookup: CDR1 MGHRA, CDR2 YSYEKL. The CDR3 runs 17 residues. The trim removed 5 bases at V and 3 bases at J, leaving 15 bases unmatched. The CDR3 sequence is CASSWTALAVPEETQYF. CDR3 sequence (DNA): TGCGCCAGCAGCTGGACGGCTCTAGCGGTTCCAGAAGAGACCCAGTACTTC.

The chain carries TRBV19 and TRBJ2-7; 7 bases fit TRBD2. Looked up from germline, CDR1 is LNHDA and CDR2 is SQIVND (reference sequence). The CDR3 totals 13 residues. The trim removed 4 bases at V and 0 bases at J, leaving 0 bases unmatched. CDR3 sequence (DNA): TGTGCCAGTAGTAGGGACTACTCCTACGAGCAGTACTTC. Its translation is CASSRDYSYEQYF.

This chain uses TRBV19 with TRBJ2-7, with D possibly TRBD2 on 6 matching bases. This CDR3 is 14 amino acids long. Per the germline V gene, CDR1 is LNHDA and CDR2 is SQIVND (reference sequence). V lost 7 bases, J lost 5 bases, and 18 bases lay in between. Here the CDR3 DNA reads TGTGCCAGTACGACCGGGACTCCTTCCCACGAGCAGTACTTC. It yields the protein CASTTGTPSHEQYF.

This chain connects TRBV7-6 to TRBJ2-2; 7 nucleotides match TRBD2. The CDR3 length is 16 residues. CDR1 and CDR2 (germline): SGHVS, FNYEAQ. The V gene end was trimmed by 5 bases and the J gene end by 0 bases; junction bases not matched to a gene: 6. The CDR3 DNA sequence: TGTGCCAGCAGCAACCCCGGGACTACGAACACCGGGGAGCTGTTTTTT. Encoded protein: CASSNPGTTNTGELFF.